This entry is about one T cell receptor (beta chain). Antigen specificity is unknown. The sample belongs to a study of CD8+CD57+ T cells in acquired aplastic anemia. At the level of the study: Mean DNA quantity obtained from sorted CD4+ and CD8+ cells was around 3.2 ug. General study points: In common between the patients and the controls were approximately 28 CD8+ CDR3 sequences. Levels of CD8+ Simpson's diversity were not significantly distinct in patients versus controls.

Patients chosen for sequencing had shown CD8+CD57+ cell expansion by flow cytometry. Genomic DNA, serving as template, underwent TCR beta VDJ and CDR3 profiling. Via MiXCR, TCRdb re-called the reads, giving one row per CDR3 protein. The sample has about 180,000 distinct CDR3 sequences, around 50% seen once. The receptor comes from a human donor with aplastic anemia. Material for sequencing was sorted CD4+, CD8+, or CD8+CD57+ T cells (not recorded which) from PBMCs.

CDR3 DNA sequence: TGTGCCACCAGTGATCCCCGGACAGTCAACAATGAGCAGTTCTTC. Translation: CATSDPRTVNNEQFF. The V call is TRBV24-1, the J call TRBJ2-1; maybe TRBD1 (6 bases). Per germline, CDR1 KGHDR and CDR2 SFDVKD. This CDR3 region has 15 residues. The V gene lost 3 bases and the J gene lost 5 bases, with 13 bases spanning the gap.